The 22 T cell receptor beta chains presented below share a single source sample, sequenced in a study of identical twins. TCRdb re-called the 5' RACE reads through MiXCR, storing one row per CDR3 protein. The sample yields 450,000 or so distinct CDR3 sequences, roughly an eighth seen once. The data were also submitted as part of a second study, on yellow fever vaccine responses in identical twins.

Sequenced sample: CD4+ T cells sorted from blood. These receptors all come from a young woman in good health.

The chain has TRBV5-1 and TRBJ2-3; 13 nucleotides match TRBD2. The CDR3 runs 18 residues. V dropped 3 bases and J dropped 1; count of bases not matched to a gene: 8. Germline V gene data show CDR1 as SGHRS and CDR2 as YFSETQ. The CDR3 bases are TGCGCCAGCAGCTCACGCCAAGGACTAGCGGGGGGCACAGATACGCAGTATTTT. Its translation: CASSSRQGLAGGTDTQYF.

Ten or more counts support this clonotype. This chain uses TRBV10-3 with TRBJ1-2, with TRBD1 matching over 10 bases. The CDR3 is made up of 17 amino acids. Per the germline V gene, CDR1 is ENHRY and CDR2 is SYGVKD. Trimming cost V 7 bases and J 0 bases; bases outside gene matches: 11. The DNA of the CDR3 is TGTGCCATCACATTAACCGACAGGGGGCCGGCTAACTATGGCTACACCTTC. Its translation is CAITLTDRGPANYGYTF.

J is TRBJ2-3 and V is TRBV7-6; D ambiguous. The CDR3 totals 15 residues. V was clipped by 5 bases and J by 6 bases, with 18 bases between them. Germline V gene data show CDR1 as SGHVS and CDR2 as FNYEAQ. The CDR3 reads CASSPSRPVGDTQYF. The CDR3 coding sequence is TGTGCCAGCAGCCCCTCAAGGCCCGTCGGTGATACGCAGTATTTT.

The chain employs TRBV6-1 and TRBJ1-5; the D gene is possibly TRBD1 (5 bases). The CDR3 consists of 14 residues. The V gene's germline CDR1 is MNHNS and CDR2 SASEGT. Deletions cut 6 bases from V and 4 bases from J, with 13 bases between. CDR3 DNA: TGTGCCAGCAGGAGGGACGCGGGGAATCAGCCCCAGCATTTT. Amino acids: CASRRDAGNQPQHF.

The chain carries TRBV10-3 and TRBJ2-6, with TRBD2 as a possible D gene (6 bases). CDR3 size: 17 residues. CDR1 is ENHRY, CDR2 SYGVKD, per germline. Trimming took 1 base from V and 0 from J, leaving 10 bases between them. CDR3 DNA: TGTGCCATCAGTGAGTGGGGGGTTCGCTCTGGGGCCAACGTCCTGACTTTC. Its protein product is CAISEWGVRSGANVLTF.

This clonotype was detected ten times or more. CDR3 amino acids: CSVDTGTGLRETQYF. The CDR3 DNA sequence: TGCAGCGTTGATACTGGGACAGGGCTAAGAGAGACCCAGTACTTC. The chain carries TRBV29-1 and TRBJ2-5; 9 nucleotides line up with TRBD1. The germline V gene has CDR1 SQVTM and CDR2 ANQGSEA. V lost 3 bases and J lost 4; bases outside the gene matches: 9. The CDR3 runs 15 residues.

CDR3 sequence: CASRIRHYGYTF. CDR3 bases: TGCGCCAGCAGAATCAGGCACTATGGCTACACCTTC. V is TRBV23-1 and J is TRBJ1-2; D gene ambiguous. TRBV23-1 falls under the ORF class, with uncertain function. V lost 6 bases to trimming and J lost 3 bases, with 8 bases between them. This CDR3 region has 12 residues.

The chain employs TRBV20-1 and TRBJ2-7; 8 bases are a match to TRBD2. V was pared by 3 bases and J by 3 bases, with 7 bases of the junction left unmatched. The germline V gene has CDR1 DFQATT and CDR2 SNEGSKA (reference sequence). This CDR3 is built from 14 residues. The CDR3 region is CSARPPSGSYEQYF. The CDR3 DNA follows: TGCAGTGCTAGGCCCCCGAGCGGGAGCTACGAGCAGTACTTC.

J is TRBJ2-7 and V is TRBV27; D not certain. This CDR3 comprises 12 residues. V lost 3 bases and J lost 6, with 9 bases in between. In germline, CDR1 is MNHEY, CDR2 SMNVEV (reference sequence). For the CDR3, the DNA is TGTGCCAGCAGTTTTCAATTTGGCGAGCAGTACTTC. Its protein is CASSFQFGEQYF.

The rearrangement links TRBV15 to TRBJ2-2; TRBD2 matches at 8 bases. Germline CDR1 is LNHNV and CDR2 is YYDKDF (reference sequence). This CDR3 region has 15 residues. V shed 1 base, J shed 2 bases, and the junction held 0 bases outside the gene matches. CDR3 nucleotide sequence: TGTGCCACCAGCAGAGGGACTAGCAACACCGGGGAGCTGTTTTTT. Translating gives CATSRGTSNTGELFF.

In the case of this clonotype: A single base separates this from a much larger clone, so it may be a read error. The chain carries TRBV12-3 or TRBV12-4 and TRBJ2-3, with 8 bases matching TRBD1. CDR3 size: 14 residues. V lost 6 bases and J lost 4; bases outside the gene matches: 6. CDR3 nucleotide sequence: TGTGCCAGCAGGGAGGACAGGGTGGCAGATACGCAGTATTTT. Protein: CASREDRVADTQYF.

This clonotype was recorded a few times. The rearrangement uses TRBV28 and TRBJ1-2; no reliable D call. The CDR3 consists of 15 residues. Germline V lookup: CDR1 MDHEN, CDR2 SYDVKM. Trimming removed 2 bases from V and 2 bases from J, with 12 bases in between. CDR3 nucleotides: TGTGCCAGCAGTTTAGGGAGTTCCGGAAACTATGGCTACACCTTC. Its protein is CASSLGSSGNYGYTF.

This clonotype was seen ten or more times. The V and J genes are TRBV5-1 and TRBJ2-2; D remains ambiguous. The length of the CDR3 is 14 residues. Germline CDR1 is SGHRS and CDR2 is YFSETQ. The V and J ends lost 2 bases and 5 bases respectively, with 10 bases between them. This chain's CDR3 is CASSLLQKTGELFF. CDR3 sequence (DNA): TGCGCCAGCAGCTTATTACAGAAAACCGGGGAGCTGTTTTTT. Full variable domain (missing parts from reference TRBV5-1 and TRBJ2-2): KAGVTQTPRYLIKTRGQQVTLSCSPISGHRSVSWYQQTPGQGLQFLFEYFSETQRNKGNFPGRFSGRQFSNSRSEMNVSTLELGDSALYLCASSLLQKTGELFFGEGSRLTVL.

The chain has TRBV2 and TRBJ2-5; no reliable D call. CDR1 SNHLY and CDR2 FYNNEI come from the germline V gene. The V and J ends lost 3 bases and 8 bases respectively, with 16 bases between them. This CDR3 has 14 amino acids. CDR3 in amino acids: CASSDYPPSATQYF. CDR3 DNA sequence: TGTGCCAGCAGTGATTATCCCCCAAGCGCCACCCAGTACTTC.

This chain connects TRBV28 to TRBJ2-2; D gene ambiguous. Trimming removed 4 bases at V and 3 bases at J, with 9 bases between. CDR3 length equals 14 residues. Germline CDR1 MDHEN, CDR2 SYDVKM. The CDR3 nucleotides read TGTGCCAGCAGTTCTATCGGGTACACCGGGGAGCTGTTTTTT. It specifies CASSSIGYTGELFF.

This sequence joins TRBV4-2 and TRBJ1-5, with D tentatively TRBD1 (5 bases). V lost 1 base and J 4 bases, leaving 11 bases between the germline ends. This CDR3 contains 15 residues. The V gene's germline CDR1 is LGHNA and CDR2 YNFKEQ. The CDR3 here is CASSQVERQNQPQHF. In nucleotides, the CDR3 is TGTGCCAGCAGCCAAGTTGAACGACAGAATCAGCCCCAGCATTTT.

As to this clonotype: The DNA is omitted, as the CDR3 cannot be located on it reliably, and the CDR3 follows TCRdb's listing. The CDR3 reads CASSQNPGQGTPGSCFF. This chain uses TRBV4-2 with TRBJ2-2; whether TRBD1, the table's D call, matches the DNA was not checked. The CDR3 comprises 17 residues, both ends counted. Germline V gene data show CDR1 as LGHNA and CDR2 as YNFKEQ.

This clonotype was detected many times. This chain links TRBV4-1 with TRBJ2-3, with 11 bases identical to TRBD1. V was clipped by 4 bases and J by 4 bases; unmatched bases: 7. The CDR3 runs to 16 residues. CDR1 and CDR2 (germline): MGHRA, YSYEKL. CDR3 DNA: TGCGCCAGCAGCCGTTCTGGGACAGGGGGTGCAGATACGCAGTATTTT. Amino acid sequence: CASSRSGTGGADTQYF.

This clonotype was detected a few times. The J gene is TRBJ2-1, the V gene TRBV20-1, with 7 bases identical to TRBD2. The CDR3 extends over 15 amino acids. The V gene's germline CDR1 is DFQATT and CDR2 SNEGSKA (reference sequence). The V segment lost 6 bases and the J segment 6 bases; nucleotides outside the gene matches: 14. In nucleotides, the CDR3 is TGCAGTGCCGCCGGGGAGGGAGGGCCCCCCAATGAGCAGTTCTTC. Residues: CSAAGEGGPPNEQFF.

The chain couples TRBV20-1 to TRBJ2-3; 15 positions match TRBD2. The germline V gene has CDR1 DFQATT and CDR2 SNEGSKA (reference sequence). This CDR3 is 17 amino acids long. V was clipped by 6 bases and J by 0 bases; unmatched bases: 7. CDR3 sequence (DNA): TGCAGTGCGGCCGGGACTAGCGGGAGGACTAGCACAGATACGCAGTATTTT. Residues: CSAAGTSGRTSTDTQYF.

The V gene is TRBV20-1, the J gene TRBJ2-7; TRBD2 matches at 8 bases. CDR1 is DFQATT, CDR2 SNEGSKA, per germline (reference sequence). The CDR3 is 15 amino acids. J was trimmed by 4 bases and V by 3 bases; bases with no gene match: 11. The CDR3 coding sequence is TGCAGTGCTAGCTCCGCCGGGAGGGCTGCGTACGAGCAGTACTTC. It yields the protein CSASSAGRAAYEQYF.

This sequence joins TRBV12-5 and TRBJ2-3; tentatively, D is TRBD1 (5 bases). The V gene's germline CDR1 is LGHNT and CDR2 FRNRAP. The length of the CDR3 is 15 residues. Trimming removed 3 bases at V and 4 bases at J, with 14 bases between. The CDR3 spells CASGLGVLKADTQYF. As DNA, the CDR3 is TGTGCTAGTGGTTTAGGGGTTTTGAAGGCAGATACGCAGTATTTT.